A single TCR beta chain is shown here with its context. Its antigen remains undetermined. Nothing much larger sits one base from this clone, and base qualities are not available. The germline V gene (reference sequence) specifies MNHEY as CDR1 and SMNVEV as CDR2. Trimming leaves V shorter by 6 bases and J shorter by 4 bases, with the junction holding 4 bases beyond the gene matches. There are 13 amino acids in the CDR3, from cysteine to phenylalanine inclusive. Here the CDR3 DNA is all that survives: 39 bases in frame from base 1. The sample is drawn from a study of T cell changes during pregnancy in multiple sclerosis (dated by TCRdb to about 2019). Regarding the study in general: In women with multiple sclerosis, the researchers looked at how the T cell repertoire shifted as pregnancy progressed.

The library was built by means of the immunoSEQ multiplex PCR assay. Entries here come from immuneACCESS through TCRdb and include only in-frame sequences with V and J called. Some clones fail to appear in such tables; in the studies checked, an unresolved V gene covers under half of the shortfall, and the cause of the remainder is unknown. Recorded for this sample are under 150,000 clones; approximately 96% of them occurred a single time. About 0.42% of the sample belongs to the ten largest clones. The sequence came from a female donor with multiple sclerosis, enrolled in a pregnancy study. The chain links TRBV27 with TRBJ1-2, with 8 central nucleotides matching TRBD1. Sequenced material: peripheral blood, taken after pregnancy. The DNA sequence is TGTGCCAGCAGGCCGACAGGGGCCTATGGCTACACCTTC. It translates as CASRPTGAYGYTF.